Below, one T cell receptor beta chain is given with its context. Its antigen is as yet unknown. This record belongs to a study of cytomegalovirus exposure and HLA in healthy donors. Across the whole study: Among 150 million to 200 million T cells, an earlier analysis found about 110 million unique TCR beta sequences.

Use of 60 Vbeta and 13 Jbeta primers characterized the PCR. Sequenced by immunoSEQ multiplex PCR; TCRdb stores in-frame clones only, minus some. Of roughly 81,000 clones in the sample, over 70% were seen once. Findings and caveats of the study: In terms of immune exposure information, only CMV serostatus was available. DRB1 had the most TCR associations and HLA-C the fewest, a later analysis found, with rates varying by HLA locus.

This TCR was recovered from a boy younger than 18 in good health and CMV-seronegative. Sequencing was done on a sample of PBMCs.

The CDR3 here is CASSLDYQPQHF. CDR3 DNA sequence: TGTGCCAGCAGCTTAGACTATCAGCCCCAGCATTTT. The gene calls are TRBV7-9 and TRBJ1-5; D call uncertain. The CDR3 covers 12 residues. The germline V and J ends were trimmed by 1 base and 5 bases, with 3 bases remaining between them. Germline values: CDR1 SEHNR, CDR2 FQNEAQ (reference sequence).